This entry features one T cell receptor (beta chain) sequence. Its antigen is currently unknown. The junction differs from germline at one of its ends, possibly a read error. The data stem from a study of breast tumors, draining lymph nodes, adjacent tissues. General study findings and limits: Tumor and nontumor repertoires were significantly more similar in luminal-like than in basal-like breast cancer. The data were judged consistent with most tumor T cells coming from lymph node and expanding in tumor.

TCRdb itself ran the multiplex PCR reads through MiXCR, one entry per CDR3 protein. The table has about 7,600 distinct CDR3 sequences, 74% seen once. This CDR3 is built from 14 residues. The sequence derives from a female donor with breast cancer. Some clones in this sample may be carry-over from other donors' samples. The rearrangement joins TRBV12-3 or TRBV12-4 to TRBJ1-6; possibly TRBD1 for D (5 bases). Sequencing was carried out using tumor-adjacent breast tissue. The CDR3 DNA reads as TGTGCCAGCAGGTTAGGAGGGGCAGCTTCACCCCTCCACTTT. It codes for CASRLGGAASPLHF.